Described below is a single TCR beta chain sequence and its context. Antigen specificity is unknown. There are 15 residues in the CDR3. Trimming took 4 bases from V and 0 from J, leaving 10 bases between them. Germline loops: CDR1 LNHDA, CDR2 SQIVND (reference sequence). Using immunoSEQ multiplex PCR, the repertoire was profiled, and TCRdb retains in-frame clones only, with some absent. There are roughly 80,000 clones in the sample; around 74% occur only once, and 9.9% lies in the top ten. The sample is drawn from a study of radiotherapy plus CTLA-4 blockade in lung cancer. Turning to the study itself: Objective response was observed in more than 15% of patients, and disease control in approximately 33%. Study findings and constraints: Radiotherapy was combined with ipilimumab, and tumor-derived TCR clones then expanded in blood. Response was reportedly best predicted by early blood T cell clone dynamics, with interferon-beta.

This specimen was peripheral blood, taken from a patient treated with radiotherapy plus ipilimumab. This TCR derives from a human donor with non-small cell lung cancer whose response to radiotherapy plus ipilimumab could not be evaluated. V gene TRBV19 combines with J gene TRBJ2-4; D is possibly TRBD2 (6 bases). CDR3 nucleotide sequence: TGTGCCAGTAGTAAGGGACTTTCAGCCAAAAACATTCAGTACTTC. Translated: CASSKGLSAKNIQYF.